The clone carrying this T cell receptor beta chain was found many times. Its specificity is not known. The data derive from a study of identical twins. Findings of the study overall: Out-of-frame alpha sequences shared by twins were enriched for low generation probability.

V lost 5 bases to trimming and J lost 8 bases; unmatched junction nucleotides: 9. The CDR3 spans 14 residues. From the 5' RACE reads, TCRdb called clonotypes with MiXCR, one entry per CDR3 protein. The table lists 700,000 or so distinct CDR3 sequences, 8.6% of them singletons. The data also belong to a second study, concerning yellow fever vaccine responses in identical twins.

Specimen: PBMCs. The sequence came from a woman between 18 and 29 years old in good health. The J gene is TRBJ2-4, the V gene TRBV12-3 or TRBV12-4; TRBD1 matches at 7 bases. CDR3 loop: CASSPRQGKDIQYF. CDR3 bases: TGTGCCAGCAGTCCGAGACAGGGAAAGGACATTCAGTACTTC.